This T cell receptor (beta chain) was retrieved from a study of blood T cell repertoires in COVID-19. Study in general: The origin of the acute and convalescent COVID-19 samples was the United States, Italy and Spain. The analysed material was cDNA or gDNA that came from T cells, B-cell-depleted T cells, or PBMCs.

V was trimmed by 2 bases and J by 4 bases, leaving 18 bases between them. This CDR3 is 16 amino acids long. CDR1 is MNHEY and CDR2 is SMNVEV in the germline V gene (reference sequence). Per the authors' pipeline: Reference gene primer amplification gave nucleated cell count estimates. TCRdb keeps only in-frame clones here, not all; method: immunoSEQ multiplex PCR. For V, J and clone size, that table is used; D and trimming come from the DNA. The sample carries 86,000 or so clones, about 95% recorded once. This sequence was found in a human donor with active COVID-19. The donor label of this sample is uncertain. The chain joins TRBV27 to TRBJ2-7; no reliable D call. Source material: peripheral blood. CDR3 DNA sequence: TGTGCCAGCAGTTTAGCCGCACCGATTACTATTTACGAGCAGTACTTC. Its protein is CASSLAAPITIYEQYF.